This T cell receptor (beta chain) appears in the sequencing data of a study of radiotherapy plus CTLA-4 blockade in lung cancer. On the study more broadly: Among patients, over 15% showed objective responses, and 25% to 35% had disease control. Whole-study findings and limits: Together with interferon-beta, which increased in serum after radiation, early dynamic changes in blood T cell clones were reportedly the best predictors of response.

Data came from immunoSEQ multiplex PCR; TCRdb stores just in-frame clones and leaves some out. This sample has 50,000 to 65,000 clones, with roughly four fifths found just once. A word on this clone: What it binds is not known.

The germline gives CDR1 SGHTA, CDR2 FQGNSA. CDR3 length: 10 amino acids. V lost 5 bases to trimming and J lost 11 bases, with 8 bases between them. The chain is built from TRBV7-2 and TRBJ2-3; no reliable D call. This specimen consisted of peripheral blood, obtained from a patient treated with radiotherapy plus ipilimumab. The TCR was taken from a human donor with non-small cell lung cancer whose response to radiotherapy plus ipilimumab could not be evaluated. The CDR3 DNA is TGTGCCAGCAGCCTTAGAGGGCAGTATTTT. Amino acid sequence: CASSLRGQYF.